Below, one T cell receptor beta chain is given with its context. The antigen remains unidentified. The source of the sample is a study of human T cells and chemical hapten exposure. Whole-study findings and limits: Unchanged with DPC sensitization were TCRs above 1 in 1000 frequency. In comparison with controls, expanded TCRs gave rise to a significantly larger number of large CDR3 similarity clusters.

Time point of the sample: pre-sensitization, week 0. Treatment of the sample: therapeutic diphenylcyclopropenone sensitization with weekly scalp DPC. One entry per CDR3 protein results from TCRdb running MiXCR on the RACE reads. The sample lists 280,000 or so distinct CDR3 sequences, around 7% occurring once. Germline V gene sequence: CDR1 SEHNR, CDR2 FQNEAQ (reference sequence). The CDR3 has 18 amino acids. J gave up 0 bases and V 3 bases, and 14 bases lay outside the gene matches. The specimen comprised whole blood, sampled in connection with sensitization to the hapten diphenylcyclopropenone (DPC). V and J are TRBV7-9 and TRBJ2-7, with TRBD1 matching 7 bases. This clonotype was obtained from a man aged 18-30 years with alopecia areata. Some clones in this sample may be carry-over from other donors' samples. CDR3: CASSFPPLDRVYSYEQYF. CDR3 nucleotides: TGTGCCAGCAGCTTTCCCCCTCTAGACAGGGTCTACTCCTACGAGCAGTACTTC.